The 30 T cell receptor beta chains in this list originate from one sample, sequenced in a study of Ad26.COV2.S vaccination and SARS-CoV-2 variants. The treatment: over 15 received Ad26.COV2.S at low or high dose, single or two shots; about 5 received placebo; per-sample allocation not given. It was on day 63 after the first vaccine or placebo injection that samples were taken. Sequenced by immunoSEQ multiplex PCR; TCRdb stores in-frame clones only, minus some. The repertoire holds fewer than 400,000 clones, with 85% as singletons. Material: peripheral blood, obtained in a trial of Ad26.COV2.S vaccine versus placebo. These receptors originate from a person between 18 and 59 years old who received the Ad26.COV2.S COVID-19 vaccine or a placebo.

This clone was picked up one time. V usage is TRBV6-5 and J usage is TRBJ2-5; the D gene is possibly TRBD1 (5 bases). Germline CDR1 is MNHEY and CDR2 is SVGAGI. The ends were cut back, 2 bases at V and 2 bases at J, with 9 bases in the middle. There are 14 residues in the CDR3. The CDR3 here is CASSYGAAQETQYF. The DNA for the CDR3 is TGTGCCAGCAGTTACGGGGCAGCACAAGAGACCCAGTACTTC.

This chain links TRBV27 with TRBJ2-7; no firm D call. This CDR3 has 15 residues. V lost 7 bases, J lost 5 bases, and 21 bases lay in between. Germline lookup yields CDR1 MNHEY and CDR2 SMNVEV (reference sequence). CDR3 DNA: TGTGCCAGCACCCCGCAAGGAGCCTTCGTCGACGAGCAGTACTTC. This sequence encodes CASTPQGAFVDEQYF.

V gene TRBV18 combines with J gene TRBJ2-2, with D perhaps TRBD2 (6 bases). Germline loops: CDR1 KGHSH, CDR2 LQKENI. This CDR3 has 17 residues. Trimming stripped 3 bases from V and 3 bases from J, with 17 bases between. The CDR3 DNA reads as TGTGCCAGCTCACCGACATACCCGGGACTCTACACCGGGGAGCTGTTTTTT. Translating it yields CASSPTYPGLYTGELFF.

The chain couples TRBV19 to TRBJ2-5; 10 nucleotides line up with TRBD1. This CDR3 comprises 15 residues. V trimming: 4 bases; J trimming: 2 bases; junction bases outside the gene matches: 4. Germline CDR1 reads LNHDA; CDR2 reads SQIVND (reference sequence). The CDR3 DNA reads as TGTGCCAGTAGTAGGGGACAGGGGTCACAAGAGACCCAGTACTTC. Translating it yields CASSRGQGSQETQYF. Complete variable domain (other parts from reference TRBV19 and TRBJ2-5): DGGITQSPKYLFRKEGQNVTLSCEQNLNHDAMYWYRQDPGQGLRLIYYSQIVNDFQKGDIAEGYSVSREKKESFPLTVTSAQKNPTAFYLCASSRGQGSQETQYFGPGTRLLVL.

Only one count was recorded for this clone. The V and J genes are TRBV2 and TRBJ1-6; D may be TRBD1 (5 bases). This CDR3 spans 15 amino acids. The germline V gene encodes CDR1 SNHLY and CDR2 FYNNEI. Deletions cut 8 bases from V and 7 bases from J, with 18 bases between. The CDR3 DNA is TGTGCCAGCGTCGGAGGGACTACCTTCAATTCACCCCTCCACTTT. This codes for CASVGGTTFNSPLHF.

V and J are TRBV9 and TRBJ1-1; TRBD1 might be the D (6 bases). Germline CDR1 is SGDLS and CDR2 is YYNGEE. Trimming pared 4 bases from V and 0 bases from J, leaving 19 bases between. The CDR3 consists of 17 residues. The chain's CDR3 is CASSPWWTEGMNTEAFF. The DNA for the CDR3 is TGTGCCAGCAGCCCCTGGTGGACAGAGGGAATGAACACTGAAGCTTTCTTT. Combining the CDR3 with reference TRBV9 and TRBJ1-1 gives the whole variable domain DSGVTQTPKHLITATGQRVTLRCSPRSGDLSVYWYQQSLDQGLQFLIQYYNGEERAKGNILERFSAQQFPDLHSELNLSSLELGDSALYFCASSPWWTEGMNTEAFFGQGTRLTVV.

As concerns this clone: Within the sample, other DNA sequences also encode this same CDR3. V and J are TRBV27 and TRBJ1-1; unclear D gene. This CDR3 is 11 amino acids long. Looked up from germline, CDR1 is MNHEY and CDR2 is SMNVEV (reference sequence). Trimming took 3 bases from V and 5 from J, leaving 4 bases between them. In DNA, the CDR3 is TGTGCCAGCAGTTTGGGTACTGAAGCTTTCTTT. Its protein is CASSLGTEAFF.

In its sample, this clone was seen once. V gene TRBV28 combines with J gene TRBJ2-1; D possibly corresponds to TRBD2 (6 bases). The germline CDR1 and CDR2 sequences are MDHEN and SYDVKM. This CDR3 comprises 12 residues. Trimming pared 1 base from V and 10 bases from J, leaving 8 bases between. The CDR3: CASSLFGGEQFF. The DNA for the CDR3 is TGTGCCAGCAGTTTATTTGGGGGGGAGCAGTTCTTC. The variable domain in full, with the rest retrieved from reference TRBV28 and TRBJ2-1, is DVKVTQSSRYLVKRTGEKVFLECVQDMDHENMFWYRQDPGLGLRLIYFSYDVKMKEKGDIPEGYSVSREKKERFSLILESASTNQTSMYLCASSLFGGEQFFGPGTRLTVL.

The chain uses TRBV28 and TRBJ2-3; no reliable D call. This CDR3 spans 18 amino acids. The V gene's germline CDR1 is MDHEN and CDR2 SYDVKM. V was shortened by 3 bases and J by 2 bases, with 21 bases between the two germline ends. CDR3 in DNA: TGTGCCAGCAGTTTTGAGTATGCGGCGCCCGCCAACACAGATACGCAGTATTTT. Protein: CASSFEYAAPANTDTQYF.

The J gene is TRBJ2-3, the V gene TRBV19; D ambiguous. Trimming cost V 6 bases and J 1 base, with 14 bases left between them. This CDR3 spans 15 amino acids. Germline V gives CDR1 LNHDA, CDR2 SQIVND (reference sequence). This CDR3 is CASRHFAGGTDTQYF. CDR3 nucleotide sequence: TGTGCCAGTAGACATTTCGCAGGAGGCACAGATACGCAGTATTTT.

The J gene is TRBJ1-2, the V gene TRBV5-1; D might be TRBD1 (5 bases). CDR3 length: 12 residues. V was pared by 7 bases and J by 5 bases, with 12 bases between. The V gene's germline CDR1 is SGHRS and CDR2 YFSETQ. The CDR3 here is CASAGAEYGYTF. The DNA for the CDR3 is TGCGCCAGCGCCGGGGCAGAGTATGGCTACACCTTC.

The rearrangement joins TRBV28 to TRBJ1-5; D remains ambiguous. This CDR3 is built from 12 residues. V lost 8 bases to trimming and J lost 1 base, with 6 bases between them. Germline CDR1 MDHEN, CDR2 SYDVKM. CDR3 in DNA: TGTGCCAGCCAAATAAGCAATCAGCCCCAGCATTTT. Protein: CASQISNQPQHF.

CDR3 protein: CASTSRGGRETQYF. The DNA of the CDR3 is TGTGCCAGTACCTCAAGGGGGGGGAGGGAGACCCAGTACTTC. The genes are TRBV19 and TRBJ2-5; possible D gene TRBD2, 7 bases. V dropped 7 bases and J dropped 5 bases, with 17 bases sitting between them. Germline CDR1 LNHDA, CDR2 SQIVND (reference sequence). This CDR3 region has 14 residues.

This rearrangement joins TRBV12-5 to TRBJ1-2; D is unresolved. The CDR3 extends over 13 amino acids. V shed 1 base and J shed 4 bases, with 7 bases lying between them. Germline-derived CDR1 and CDR2 are LGHNT and FRNRAP. The CDR3 region is CASGLEPFYGYTF. The CDR3 DNA reads TGTGCTAGTGGTTTGGAGCCTTTCTATGGCTACACCTTC.

This sequence joins TRBV7-9 and TRBJ1-2; 8 nucleotides match TRBD1. The CDR3 runs to 16 residues. Trimming took 4 bases from V and 2 from J; bases not matched to a gene: 9. Germline V gene lookup returns CDR1 SEHNR and CDR2 FQNEAQ (reference sequence). CDR3 protein: CASSSRSGQVNYGYTF. CDR3 DNA sequence: TGTGCCAGCAGCTCCCGATCGGGACAGGTGAACTATGGCTACACCTTC.

About this clone: Additional DNA sequences in this sample encode the identical CDR3. The chain employs TRBV7-2 and TRBJ1-1; D call uncertain. Trimming left V 5 bases short and J 5 bases short, with 9 bases between. Germline loops: CDR1 SGHTA, CDR2 FQGNSA. This CDR3 is built from 12 residues. The CDR3 protein is CASSLSRTEAFF. CDR3 coding DNA: TGTGCCAGCAGCCTCTCGAGAACTGAAGCTTTCTTT.

For the CDR3, the DNA is TGTGCCAGCAGCCGGTTAGTCGGCACCACCGGGGAGCTGTTTTTT. This translates into CASSRLVGTTGELFF. V gene TRBV7-7 combines with J gene TRBJ2-2; D remains unclear. Per germline, CDR1 SSHAT and CDR2 FNYEAQ (reference sequence). The CDR3 totals 15 residues. The ends were cut back, 5 bases at V and 4 bases at J, with 14 bases in the middle.

The chain is built from TRBV30 and TRBJ2-1; D not resolved. Germline CDR1 is GTSNPN and CDR2 is SVGIG (reference sequence). The CDR3 contains 12 residues. Trimming cost V 0 bases and J 6 bases, with 6 bases left between them. CDR3 in DNA: TGTGCCTGGAGTGTACCCTTCAATGAGCAGTTCTTC. Its protein is CAWSVPFNEQFF.

In its sample, this clone was seen once. The chain recombines TRBV3-1 (or the pseudogene TRBV3-2) with TRBJ2-2, with 10 bases aligning to TRBD2. This CDR3 comprises 15 residues. J was trimmed by 5 bases and V by 2 bases; bases with no gene match: 2. Germline V gene sequence: CDR1 LGHDT, CDR2 YNNKEL (reference sequence). CDR3 region: CASSQQGLATGELFF. The CDR3 bases are TGTGCCAGCAGCCAACAGGGACTAGCGACCGGGGAGCTGTTTTTT.

The genes are TRBV7-2 and TRBJ2-5, with TRBD2 identical over 7 bases. V trimming: 5 bases; J trimming: 4 bases; junction bases outside the gene matches: 10. Germline V CDR1 and CDR2: SGHTA, FQGNSA. The CDR3 extends over 15 amino acids. The chain's CDR3 is CASSLGLGLGETQYF. The CDR3 DNA follows: TGTGCCAGCAGCCTAGGACTAGGATTAGGAGAGACCCAGTACTTC.

This chain uses TRBV29-1 with TRBJ1-1; 9 bases are a match to TRBD1. The CDR3 sequence is 14 residues long. The junction had 3 bases not matched to a gene; V was cut back by 4 bases and J by 0 bases. The V gene's germline CDR1 is SQVTM and CDR2 ANQGSEA. CDR3 nucleotide sequence: TGCAGCGTTGTGGACAGGGGTATGAACACTGAAGCTTTCTTT. Its translation: CSVVDRGMNTEAFF.

CDR3 protein: CASSLGLAGWYEQYF. The CDR3 coding sequence is TGTGCCAGCAGCTTAGGACTAGCGGGGTGGTACGAGCAGTACTTC. The V and J genes are TRBV7-2 and TRBJ2-7; 11 bases line up with TRBD2. The CDR3 has 15 amino acids. Germline-derived CDR1 and CDR2 are SGHTA and FQGNSA. V lost 1 base and J lost 4; bases outside the gene matches: 3.

This sequence joins TRBV27 and TRBJ1-1; D is undetermined. V gave up 8 bases and J gave up 3 bases, with 16 bases separating them. This CDR3 spans 14 amino acids. Germline CDR1 is MNHEY and CDR2 is SMNVEV (reference sequence). The CDR3 here is CASSSPGRDTEAFF. In nucleotides, the CDR3 is TGTGCCAGCTCTTCTCCGGGGAGAGACACTGAAGCTTTCTTT.

This chain links TRBV20-1 with TRBJ1-2; D is perhaps TRBD1 (6 bases). Between the trimmed V and J ends, which lost 3 bases and 9 bases, there was a span of 11 bases. The CDR3 length is 11 residues. CDR1 is DFQATT and CDR2 is SNEGSKA in the germline V gene (reference sequence). The DNA of the CDR3 is TGCAGTGCTAGCCCGGACAGAAGCTACACCTTC. Protein product: CSASPDRSYTF.

Comments on this clone: Other DNA sequences in the same sample also yield this CDR3. This chain joins TRBV18 and TRBJ1-4; possibly TRBD1 for D (5 bases). The CDR3 covers 14 residues. Germline lookup yields CDR1 KGHSH and CDR2 LQKENI. Trimming left V 3 bases short and J 5 bases short, with 10 bases between. The CDR3 region is CASSPRQGNEKLFF. The CDR3 DNA reads TGTGCCAGCTCACCCCGCCAGGGAAATGAAAAACTGTTTTTT.

The chain links TRBV28 to TRBJ2-2; TRBD1 matches at 7 bases. This CDR3 region has 14 residues. Germline CDR1 MDHEN, CDR2 SYDVKM. The V segment lost 6 bases and the J segment 6 bases; nucleotides outside the gene matches: 7. The CDR3, as DNA: TGTGCCAGCAGGCAAACAGGGGTTTCCGGGGAGCTGTTTTTT. Translated: CASRQTGVSGELFF.

The V and J genes are TRBV12-3 or TRBV12-4 and TRBJ2-7, with D possibly TRBD1 on 6 matching bases. Trimming shortened V by 2 bases and J by 5 bases, and 10 bases separated the two germline ends. This CDR3 comprises 13 residues. CDR3 coding DNA: TGTGCCAGCAGTTTACGAGGGGGAAACGAGCAGTACTTC. Translation: CASSLRGGNEQYF.

This clone was seen ten or more times. The V gene is TRBV18, the J gene TRBJ1-2; 7 nucleotides line up with TRBD1. Trimming removed 2 bases from V and 6 bases from J; junction bases left unmatched: 3. The CDR3 has 13 amino acids. In germline, CDR1 is KGHSH, CDR2 LQKENI. CDR3 sequence: CASSPGQVDGYTF. As DNA, the CDR3 is TGTGCCAGCTCACCAGGACAGGTGGATGGCTACACCTTC. The variable domain in full, completed from reference TRBV18 and TRBJ1-2, reads NAGVMQNPRHLVRRRGQEARLRCSPMKGHSHVYWYRQLPEEGLKFMVYLQKENIIDESGMPKERFSAEFPKEGPSILRIQQVVRGDSAAYFCASSPGQVDGYTFGSGTRLTVV.

The V and J genes are TRBV5-1 and TRBJ1-1; TRBD1 is a possible D gene (5 bases). The V and J ends lost 4 bases and 4 bases respectively, with 14 bases between them. This CDR3 comprises 14 residues. Looked up from germline, CDR1 is SGHRS and CDR2 is YFSETQ. The CDR3 nucleotides are TGCGCCAGCAGCCGAGGGACTTCAAGCACTGAAGCTTTCTTT. Translating gives CASSRGTSSTEAFF.

The gene calls are TRBV5-6 and TRBJ2-2, with unresolved D. This CDR3 is 14 amino acids long. Germline V gene lookup returns CDR1 SGHDT and CDR2 YYEEEE. The ends were cut back, 6 bases at V and 5 bases at J, with 14 bases in the middle. The CDR3 reads CASTLVGPTGELFF. CDR3 in DNA: TGTGCCAGCACCCTCGTGGGTCCGACCGGGGAGCTGTTTTTT.